This entry concerns a single TCR beta chain. This clone was recorded a few times. Its antigen target is currently unknown. Per-base qualities were not stored, and no clone one base away is much larger. This sample includes further DNA sequences coding for the same CDR3. The collaborating institutions used their own protocols to collect whole blood in K2EDTA tubes. For TCRbeta analysis, collaborator samples were shipped as frozen whole blood, as isolated PBMCs, or as DNA extracted from either sample type. TCRbeta CDR3 regions were amplified from genomic DNA using the immunoSEQ Assay, a bias-controlled multiplex PCR. The paper's processing steps were these. Within the assay, amplification of reference gene primers was used to estimate how many nucleated cells each sample contained. To quantify the absolute abundance of each unique TCRbeta CDR3 rearrangement, sequence reads were collapsed and filtered. Productive Simpson clonality was computed per sample as the square root of Simpson's diversity index over productive rearrangements. The immuneACCESS repertoire file appears here via TCRdb, limited to in-frame rearrangements. These files lack a portion of the clones; in checked studies, under half of the deficit traces to unresolved V genes, and the cause of the others is not known. V, J and clone size reflect that table, while D and trimming were determined from the DNA. In this sample the table shows 200,000 or so clones, around three quarters of which occur a single time. The top ten constitute 4.5% to 7% of the sample.

This entry is derived from a study of blood T cell repertoires in COVID-19 (dated by TCRdb to between 2020 and 2021). In the study overall: The collaborator samples originated in the United States, Italy and Spain and spanned the acute and convalescent phases of COVID-19. The material from the prospective study consisted of cDNA or gDNA derived from T cells, B-cell-depleted T cells, or PBMCs. Subjects who had been exposed to COVID-19, were actively infected with it, or had recovered from it provided the deeply sampled blood TCRbeta repertoires that made up the dataset. The repertoires were released in a freely available public database intended as a resource for research on the immune response to SARS-CoV-2. Samples came from the ongoing ImmuneRACE study (first 160 participants) plus 1,254 subjects from 6 global collaborators. The sample metadata nearly always contained a de-identified subject ID, COVID-19 status, age in years and sex. HLA class I and class II types, where available, came from metadata supplied by the sample provider rather than from assay-based typing.

What the research found in general, with its limitations: The quantity of clinical and demographic metadata differed by source and by participant and was supplied without curation.

The specimen was peripheral blood. The source is a woman in her 70s with acute or convalescent COVID-19.

The base sequence is TGTGCCAGCTCACCCGGGACAGGGTCTTACAATGAGCAGTTCTTC. This codes for CASSPGTGSYNEQFF. The rearrangement combines TRBV18 with TRBJ2-1; 9 junctional bases match TRBD1. V is trimmed back by 3 bases and J by 4 bases, and the junction contains 4 bases that no gene match accounts for. The CDR3 spans 15 residues, from the cysteine through the phenylalanine. This entry keeps only the CDR3 DNA: 45 bases, framed from base 1. The germline V gene yields KGHSH for CDR1 and LQKENI for CDR2. The reference TRBV18 and TRBJ2-1 proteins fill in what lies around the CDR3, so the full variable domain reads NAGVMQNPRHLVRRRGQEARLRCSPMKGHSHVYWYRQLPEEGLKFMVYLQKENIIDESGMPKERFSAEFPKEGPSILRIQQVVRGDSAAYFCASSPGTGSYNEQFFGPGTRLTVL.